The next 26 T cell receptor beta chains were all read from a single sample in a study of early stage breast cancer tumors. Here immunoSEQ multiplex PCR was the method, and the copy in TCRdb shows in-frame clones only, minus some. The table records about 41,000 clones, approximately 72% of them present only once. Sequences were obtained from blood. The origin of the receptors is a person aged 50-59 years with breast cancer.

This clone was detected once. Only one base separates this from a far larger clonotype, so it likely reflects a read error. V usage is TRBV5-1 and J usage is TRBJ1-1; D may be TRBD1 (5 bases). The length of the CDR3 is 14 residues. Germline CDR1 reads SGHRS; CDR2 reads YFSETQ. The V and J ends lost 4 bases and 1 base respectively, with 11 bases between them. CDR3 region: CASSLDSRNTEAFF. CDR3 nucleotides: TGCGCCAGCAGCCTCGACAGCAGGAACACTGAAGCTTTCTTT.

This chain connects TRBV7-9 to TRBJ2-7; D perhaps matches TRBD1 (7 bases). The CDR3 spans 17 residues. Trimming shortened V by 1 base and J by 6 bases, and 22 bases separated the two germline ends. Germline V gene sequence: CDR1 SEHNR, CDR2 FQNEAQ (reference sequence). The CDR3 protein is CASSLDGGGTVVFEQYF. CDR3 in DNA: TGTGCCAGCAGCTTAGACGGAGGGGGGACAGTGGTCTTCGAGCAGTACTTC.

J is TRBJ2-2 and V is TRBV10-2; D is possibly TRBD1 (6 bases). V dropped 7 bases and J dropped 3 bases, with 18 bases sitting between them. The CDR3 has 16 residues. Germline CDR1 reads WSHSY; CDR2 reads SAAADI. CDR3 loop: CASKSCGQPHTGELFF. The CDR3 DNA reads TGCGCCAGCAAGAGTTGCGGACAGCCTCACACCGGGGAGCTGTTTTTT.

This clone appeared a single time. V and J are TRBV11-2 and TRBJ1-2, with D possibly TRBD1 on 5 matching bases. The V gene's germline CDR1 is SGHAT and CDR2 FQNNGV. V dropped 9 bases and J dropped 4 bases, with 12 bases sitting between them. This CDR3 region has 12 residues. CDR3 bases: TGTGCCAGTCGTACAGGATTCTATGGCTACACCTTC. Protein sequence: CASRTGFYGYTF.

This clone has a handful of counts. The rearrangement uses TRBV29-1 and TRBJ2-1, with D possibly matching TRBD2 (6 bases). V lost 5 bases, J lost 5 bases, and 10 bases lay in between. CDR3 length: 12 amino acids. From germline, CDR1 is SQVTM and CDR2 ANQGSEA. The CDR3 nucleotides are TGCAGCGTTCGGAGGGCGAACAATGAGCAGTTCTTC. This encodes CSVRRANNEQFF.

The rearrangement uses TRBV7-2 and TRBJ2-4; 7 nucleotides line up with TRBD1. The CDR3 totals 17 residues. In germline, CDR1 is SGHTA, CDR2 FQGNSA. Trimming took 5 bases from V and 0 from J; bases not matched to a gene: 10. DNA for the CDR3: TGTGCCAGCAGCCTAGGATTACAGGGGTTAGCCAAAAACATTCAGTACTTC. This encodes CASSLGLQGLAKNIQYF. The complete variable domain, with remaining parts taken from reference TRBV7-2 and TRBJ2-4, reads GAGVSQSPSNKVTEKGKDVELRCDPISGHTALYWYRQSLGQGLEFLIYFQGNSAPDKSGLPSDRFSAERTGGSVSTLTIQRTQQEDSAVYLCASSLGLQGLAKNIQYFGAGTRLSVL.

The chain links TRBV5-6 to TRBJ2-1, with a possible D match to TRBD2 (6 bases). This CDR3 contains 15 residues. Germline-derived CDR1 and CDR2 are SGHDT and YYEEEE. Trimming pared 4 bases from V and 4 bases from J, leaving 15 bases between. The CDR3 loop reads CASSQWEDLYNEQFF. Written as DNA, the CDR3 is TGTGCCAGCAGCCAGTGGGAGGACTTATACAATGAGCAGTTCTTC. The whole variable domain, remainder taken from reference TRBV5-6 and TRBJ2-1, is DAGVTQSPTHLIKTRGQQVTLRCSPKSGHDTVSWYQQALGQGPQFIFQYYEEEERQRGNFPDRFSGHQFPNYSSELNVNALLLGDSALYLCASSQWEDLYNEQFFGPGTRLTVL.

The chain is built from TRBV5-1 and TRBJ2-7, with 13 bases fitting TRBD2. V was clipped by 0 bases and J by 6 bases; unmatched bases: 3. This CDR3 is built from 15 residues. Germline values: CDR1 SGHRS, CDR2 YFSETQ. Here the CDR3 reads CASSLALAGGFEQYF. The CDR3 coding sequence is TGCGCCAGCAGCTTGGCACTAGCGGGAGGGTTCGAGCAGTACTTC.

This clone was observed a few times. J is TRBJ2-3 and V is TRBV7-2; D gene unclear. The ends were cut back, 7 bases at V and 3 bases at J, with 14 bases in the middle. Germline CDR1 SGHTA, CDR2 FQGNSA. The CDR3 contains 14 residues. The CDR3 coding sequence is TGTGCCAGCACCCCACTGGAGATTACAGATACGCAGTATTTT. Its protein is CASTPLEITDTQYF.

V is TRBV19 and J is TRBJ1-1; 10 bases are a match to TRBD1. Unmatched junction bases numbered 3, after V lost 4 bases and J lost 4 bases. This CDR3 has 14 amino acids. The germline gives CDR1 LNHDA, CDR2 SQIVND (reference sequence). The CDR3 loop is CASSTRTGGTEAFF. CDR3 nucleotide sequence: TGTGCCAGTAGTACGAGGACAGGGGGCACTGAAGCTTTCTTT. The variable domain in full, completed from reference TRBV19 and TRBJ1-1, reads DGGITQSPKYLFRKEGQNVTLSCEQNLNHDAMYWYRQDPGQGLRLIYYSQIVNDFQKGDIAEGYSVSREKKESFPLTVTSAQKNPTAFYLCASSTRTGGTEAFFGQGTRLTVV.

CDR3 region: CASSDRDRASTQYF. CDR3 in DNA: TGTGCCAGCAGTGACCGGGACAGGGCCTCCACCCAGTACTTC. This chain joins TRBV25-1 and TRBJ2-5; TRBD1 matches at 9 bases. This CDR3 contains 14 residues. In germline, CDR1 is MGHDK, CDR2 SYGVNS. V lost 3 bases, J lost 8 bases, and 7 bases stayed unmatched.

The rearrangement joins TRBV5-1 to TRBJ1-6; D possibly corresponds to TRBD1 (5 bases). Germline V CDR1 and CDR2: SGHRS, YFSETQ. The CDR3 has 14 amino acids. V shed 0 bases and J shed 8 bases, with 9 bases lying between them. Here the CDR3 reads CASSLEIRDSPLHF. For the CDR3, the DNA is TGCGCCAGCAGCTTGGAAATCAGGGATTCACCCCTCCACTTT.

The chain employs TRBV4-2 and TRBJ2-7, with D perhaps matching TRBD1 (5 bases). The germline V gene encodes CDR1 LGHNA and CDR2 YNFKEQ. V lost 0 bases and J lost 5, with 17 bases in between. This CDR3 has 16 amino acids. CDR3 nucleotide sequence: TGTGCCAGCAGCCAAGATATCAGGGAATATTCCAACGAGCAGTACTTC. Its translation is CASSQDIREYSNEQYF.

The CDR3, as DNA: TGTGCCAGCAGTGAAAGCAACAGGGGGGGAACTTTCTTT. Protein sequence: CASSESNRGGTFF. This chain connects TRBV2 to TRBJ1-1; 8 positions match TRBD1. J lost 12 bases, V lost 2 bases, and 8 bases had no gene match. The CDR3 has 13 residues. CDR1 and CDR2 (germline): SNHLY, FYNNEI.

The chain links TRBV29-1 to TRBJ2-1; D is perhaps TRBD1 (6 bases). Germline V gene lookup returns CDR1 SQVTM and CDR2 ANQGSEA. The V end lost 6 bases, the J end lost 5 bases, and 14 bases lay between the germline ends. This CDR3 region has 13 residues. This CDR3 reads CSVPRDTNNEQFF. The DNA for the CDR3 is TGCAGCGTGCCCCGGGACACCAACAATGAGCAGTTCTTC.

This clone was detected only a few times. The rearrangement links TRBV29-1 to TRBJ1-2; TRBD1 matches 10 bases. CDR1 is SQVTM and CDR2 is ANQGSEA in the germline V gene. The V and J ends lost 7 bases and 5 bases, in that order; junction bases with no gene match: 4. This CDR3 has 12 amino acids. The CDR3 here is CSAGQGEYGYTF. The CDR3 nucleotides are TGCAGCGCCGGACAGGGGGAATATGGCTACACCTTC.

The chain employs TRBV6-1 and TRBJ2-5; D remains unclear. Trimming removed 8 bases from V and 3 bases from J, with 13 bases in between. This CDR3 contains 13 residues. CDR1 and CDR2 (germline): MNHNS, SASEGT. CDR3 in amino acids: CASLPGLEETQYF. CDR3 nucleotides: TGTGCCAGCCTCCCGGGTTTGGAAGAGACCCAGTACTTC.

The J gene is TRBJ2-5, the V gene TRBV9; TRBD2 agrees at 14 bases. Germline CDR1 SGDLS, CDR2 YYNGEE. CDR3 length: 15 amino acids. The J segment lost 3 bases and the V segment lost 4 bases, leaving 2 bases of the junction unmatched. CDR3 loop: CASSLGLAGEETQYF. The CDR3, as DNA: TGTGCCAGCAGCTTGGGACTAGCGGGAGAAGAGACCCAGTACTTC.

V and J are TRBV9 and TRBJ2-1; D remains unclear. Germline assignment: CDR1 SGDLS and CDR2 YYNGEE. Trimming removed 1 base from V and 8 bases from J, with 10 bases in between. This CDR3 spans 13 amino acids. The DNA for the CDR3 is TGTGCCAGCAGCGTAATCGACCGGGATGAGCAGTTCTTC. Encoded protein: CASSVIDRDEQFF.

The rearrangement links TRBV19 to TRBJ2-3, with D maybe TRBD2 (5 bases). The CDR3 runs to 14 residues. Germline assignment: CDR1 LNHDA and CDR2 SQIVND (reference sequence). V was pared by 3 bases and J by 6 bases, with 13 bases between. CDR3 nucleotides: TGTGCCAGTAGTATTAGTACTAGACGGGATACGCAGTATTTT. Amino acid sequence: CASSISTRRDTQYF.

This chain joins TRBV7-8 and TRBJ2-7, with D maybe TRBD1 (6 bases). The CDR3 length is 15 residues. The V and J ends lost 2 bases and 0 bases respectively, with 11 bases between them. Germline CDR1 SGHVS, CDR2 FQNEAQ. This CDR3 is CASSLTGRSSYEQYF. The CDR3 DNA follows: TGTGCCAGCAGCTTAACAGGGCGCAGCTCCTACGAGCAGTACTTC.

The chain is built from TRBV29-1 and TRBJ1-2; TRBD1 might be the D (6 bases). This CDR3 is 10 amino acids long. V lost 7 bases and J 6 bases, leaving 9 bases between the germline ends. Germline lookup yields CDR1 SQVTM and CDR2 ANQGSEA. CDR3: CSAEGDGYTF. Here the CDR3 DNA reads TGCAGCGCCGAGGGGGATGGCTACACCTTC.

The chain links TRBV4-3 to TRBJ1-2; maybe TRBD1 (6 bases). The CDR3 has 13 amino acids. Germline assignment: CDR1 LGHNA and CDR2 YSLEER. The V gene lost 4 bases and the J gene lost 1 base, with 7 bases spanning the gap. The CDR3 sequence is CASSLGGNYGYTF. CDR3 nucleotides: TGCGCCAGCAGCCTAGGGGGTAACTATGGCTACACCTTC.

The chain combines TRBV2 with TRBJ2-3, with 9 bases that match TRBD2. With V trimmed by 2 bases and J by 5 bases, 8 bases remained unmatched. The germline CDR1 and CDR2 sequences are SNHLY and FYNNEI. The CDR3 is 16 residues long. The chain's CDR3 is CASSERAGGLGDTQYF. CDR3 DNA sequence: TGTGCCAGCAGTGAAAGGGCGGGAGGGCTTGGAGATACGCAGTATTTT.

This rearrangement joins TRBV9 to TRBJ2-3; 8 nucleotides line up with TRBD1. The CDR3 covers 17 residues. V shed 0 bases, J shed 0 bases, and the junction held 6 bases outside the gene matches. Germline-derived CDR1 and CDR2 are SGDLS and YYNGEE. The CDR3 reads CASSVGSGTGSTDTQYF. CDR3 bases: TGTGCCAGCAGCGTAGGGTCCGGGACAGGTAGCACAGATACGCAGTATTTT.

The chain links TRBV7-8 to TRBJ2-7; TRBD2 aligns across 9 bases. Losses at the gene ends were 1 base for V and 0 bases for J; bases not matched to a gene: 13. This CDR3 contains 19 residues. Germline CDR1 reads SGHVS; CDR2 reads FQNEAQ. DNA of the CDR3: TGTGCCAGCAGCTTAGGAGCCCTCCGTCCTAGCGGGGCCTCCTACGAGCAGTACTTC. It translates to CASSLGALRPSGASYEQYF. The variable domain in full, completed from reference TRBV7-8 and TRBJ2-7, reads GAGVSQSPRYKVAKRGQDVALRCDPISGHVSLFWYQQALGQGPEFLTYFQNEAQLDKSGLPSDRFFAERPEGSVSTLKIQRTQQEDSAVYLCASSLGALRPSGASYEQYFGPGTRLTVT.